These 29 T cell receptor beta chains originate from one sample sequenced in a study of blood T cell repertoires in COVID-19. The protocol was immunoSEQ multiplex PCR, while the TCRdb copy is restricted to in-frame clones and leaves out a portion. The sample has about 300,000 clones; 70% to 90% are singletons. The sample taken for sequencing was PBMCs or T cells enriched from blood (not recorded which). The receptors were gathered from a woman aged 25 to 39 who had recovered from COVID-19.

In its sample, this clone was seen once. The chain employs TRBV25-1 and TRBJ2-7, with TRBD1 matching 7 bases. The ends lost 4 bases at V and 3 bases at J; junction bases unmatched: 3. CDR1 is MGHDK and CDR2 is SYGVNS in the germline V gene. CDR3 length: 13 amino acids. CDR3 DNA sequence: TGTGCCAGCAGTGGAGCAGGGGGCTACGAGCAGTACTTC. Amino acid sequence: CASSGAGGYEQYF.

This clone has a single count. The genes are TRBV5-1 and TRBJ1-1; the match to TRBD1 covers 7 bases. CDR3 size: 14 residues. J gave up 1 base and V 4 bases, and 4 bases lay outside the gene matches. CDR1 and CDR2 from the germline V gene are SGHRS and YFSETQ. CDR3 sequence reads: CASSATGPNTEAFF. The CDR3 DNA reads TGCGCCAGCAGCGCGACAGGGCCGAACACTGAAGCTTTCTTT.

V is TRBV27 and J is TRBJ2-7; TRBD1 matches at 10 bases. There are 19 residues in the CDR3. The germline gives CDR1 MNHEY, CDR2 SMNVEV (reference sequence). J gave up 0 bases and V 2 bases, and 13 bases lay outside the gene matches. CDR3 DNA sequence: TGTGCCAGCAGTTTAGTGGGACAGGGGACTTTGGCCAGCTCCTACGAGCAGTACTTC. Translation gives CASSLVGQGTLASSYEQYF.

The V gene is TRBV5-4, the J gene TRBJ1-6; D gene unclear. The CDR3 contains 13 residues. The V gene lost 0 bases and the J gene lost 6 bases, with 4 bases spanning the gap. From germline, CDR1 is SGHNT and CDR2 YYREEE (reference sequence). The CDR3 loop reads CASSLALNSPLHF. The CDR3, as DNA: TGTGCCAGCAGCTTGGCCCTTAATTCACCCCTCCACTTT. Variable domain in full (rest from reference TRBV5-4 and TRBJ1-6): ETGVTQSPTHLIKTRGQQVTLRCSSQSGHNTVSWYQQALGQGPQFIFQYYREEENGRGNFPPRFSGLQFPNYSSELNVNALELDDSALYLCASSLALNSPLHFGNGTRLTVT.

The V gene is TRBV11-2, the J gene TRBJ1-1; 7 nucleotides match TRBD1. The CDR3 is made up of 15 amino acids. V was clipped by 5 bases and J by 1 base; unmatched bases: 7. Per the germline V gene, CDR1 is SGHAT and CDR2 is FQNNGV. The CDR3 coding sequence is TGTGCCAGCAGCCCCTACAGGGGCCAGAACACTGAAGCTTTCTTT. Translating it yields CASSPYRGQNTEAFF.

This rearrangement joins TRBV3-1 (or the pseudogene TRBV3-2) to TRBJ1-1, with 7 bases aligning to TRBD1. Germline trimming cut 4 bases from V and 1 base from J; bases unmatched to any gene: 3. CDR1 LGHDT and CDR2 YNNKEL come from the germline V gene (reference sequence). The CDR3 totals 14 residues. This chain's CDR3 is CASSRTGENTEAFF. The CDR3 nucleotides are TGTGCCAGCAGCCGGACAGGAGAGAACACTGAAGCTTTCTTT.

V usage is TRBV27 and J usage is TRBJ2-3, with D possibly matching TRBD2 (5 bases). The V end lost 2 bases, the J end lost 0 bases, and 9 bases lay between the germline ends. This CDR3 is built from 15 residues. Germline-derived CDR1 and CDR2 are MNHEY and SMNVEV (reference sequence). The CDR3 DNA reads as TGTGCCAGCAGTTTAGAGGGTACTAGCACAGATACGCAGTATTTT. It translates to CASSLEGTSTDTQYF.

The CDR3 DNA follows: TGTGCCAGCAGCGGAGGGACTAACCTAGATACGCAGTATTTT. It codes for CASSGGTNLDTQYF. This chain joins TRBV9 and TRBJ2-3, with 7 nucleotides matching TRBD2. The CDR3 length is 14 residues. The V gene end was trimmed by 3 bases and the J gene end by 5 bases; junction bases not matched to a gene: 6. The germline V gene encodes CDR1 SGDLS and CDR2 YYNGEE.

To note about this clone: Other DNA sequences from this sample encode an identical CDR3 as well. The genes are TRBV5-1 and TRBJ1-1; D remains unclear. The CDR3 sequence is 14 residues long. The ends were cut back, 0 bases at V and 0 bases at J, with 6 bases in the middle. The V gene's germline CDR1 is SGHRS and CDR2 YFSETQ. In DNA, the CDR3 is TGCGCCAGCAGCTTGGGGCTGCTGAACACTGAAGCTTTCTTT. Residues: CASSLGLLNTEAFF.

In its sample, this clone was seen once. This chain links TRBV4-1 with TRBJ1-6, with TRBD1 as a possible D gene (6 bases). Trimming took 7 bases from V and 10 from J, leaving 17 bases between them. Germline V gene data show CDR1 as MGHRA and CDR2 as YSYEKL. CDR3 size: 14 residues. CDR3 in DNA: TGCGCCAGCACCCGGACAGATGTCGGGTCACCCCTCCACTTT. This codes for CASTRTDVGSPLHF.

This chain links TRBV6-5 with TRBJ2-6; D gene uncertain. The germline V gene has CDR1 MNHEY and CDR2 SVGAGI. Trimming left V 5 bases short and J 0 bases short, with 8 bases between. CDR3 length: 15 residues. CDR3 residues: CASSMRHSGANVLTF. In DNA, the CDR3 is TGTGCCAGCAGTATGAGACACTCTGGGGCCAACGTCCTGACTTTC.

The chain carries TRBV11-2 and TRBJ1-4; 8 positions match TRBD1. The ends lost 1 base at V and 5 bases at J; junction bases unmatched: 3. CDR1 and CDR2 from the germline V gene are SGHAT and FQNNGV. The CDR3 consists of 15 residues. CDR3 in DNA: TGTGCCAGCAGCTTAGGGGACAGGCAAAATGAAAAACTGTTTTTT. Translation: CASSLGDRQNEKLFF.

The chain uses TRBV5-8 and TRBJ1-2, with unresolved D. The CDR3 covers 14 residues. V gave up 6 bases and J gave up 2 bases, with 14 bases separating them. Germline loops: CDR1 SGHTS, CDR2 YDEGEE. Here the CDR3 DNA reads TGTGCCAGCAACCCTAGGATCCCAAACTATGGCTACACCTTC. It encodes CASNPRIPNYGYTF.

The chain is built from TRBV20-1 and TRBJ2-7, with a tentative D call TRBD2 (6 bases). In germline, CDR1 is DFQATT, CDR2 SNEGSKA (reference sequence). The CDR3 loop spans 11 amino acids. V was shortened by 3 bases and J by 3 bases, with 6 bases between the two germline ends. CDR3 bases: TGCAGTGCTAGTAGCGGCTACGAGCAGTACTTC. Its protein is CSASSGYEQYF.

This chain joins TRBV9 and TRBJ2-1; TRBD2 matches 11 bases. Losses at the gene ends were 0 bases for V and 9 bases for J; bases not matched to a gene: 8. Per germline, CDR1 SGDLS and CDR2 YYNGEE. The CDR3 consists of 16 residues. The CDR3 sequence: CASSVAVAGGLSEQFF. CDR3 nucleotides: TGTGCCAGCAGCGTAGCGGTAGCGGGGGGGCTCAGTGAGCAGTTCTTC.

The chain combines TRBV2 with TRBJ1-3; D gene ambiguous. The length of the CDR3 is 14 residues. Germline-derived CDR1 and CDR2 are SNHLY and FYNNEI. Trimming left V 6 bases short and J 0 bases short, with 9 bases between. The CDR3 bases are TGTGCCAGCAGCTTACAAAGCTCTGGAAACACCATATATTTT. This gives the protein CASSLQSSGNTIYF.

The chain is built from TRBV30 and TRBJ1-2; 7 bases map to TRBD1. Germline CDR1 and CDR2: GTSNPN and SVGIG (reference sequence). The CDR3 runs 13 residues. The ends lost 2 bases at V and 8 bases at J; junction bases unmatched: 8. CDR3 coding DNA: TGTGCCTGGAGTATCTCACAGGGGCACGGCTACACCTTC. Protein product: CAWSISQGHGYTF. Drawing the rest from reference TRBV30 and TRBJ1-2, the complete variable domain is SQTIHQWPATLVQPVGSPLSLECTVEGTSNPNLYWYRQAAGRGLQLLFYSVGIGQISSEVPQNLSASRPQDRQFILSSKKLLLSDSGFYLCAWSISQGHGYTFGSGTRLTVV.

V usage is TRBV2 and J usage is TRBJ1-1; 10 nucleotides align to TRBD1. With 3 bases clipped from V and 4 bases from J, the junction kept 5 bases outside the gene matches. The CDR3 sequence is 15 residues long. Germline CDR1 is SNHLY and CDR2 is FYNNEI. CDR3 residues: CASSEDRGTGTEAFF. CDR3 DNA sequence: TGTGCCAGCAGTGAGGACAGGGGGACGGGCACTGAAGCTTTCTTT.

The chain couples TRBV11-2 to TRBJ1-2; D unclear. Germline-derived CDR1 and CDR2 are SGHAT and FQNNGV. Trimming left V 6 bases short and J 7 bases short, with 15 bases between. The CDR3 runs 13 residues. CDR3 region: CASSSDLAGGYTF. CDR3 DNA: TGTGCCAGCAGTTCGGACCTGGCGGGTGGCTACACCTTC.

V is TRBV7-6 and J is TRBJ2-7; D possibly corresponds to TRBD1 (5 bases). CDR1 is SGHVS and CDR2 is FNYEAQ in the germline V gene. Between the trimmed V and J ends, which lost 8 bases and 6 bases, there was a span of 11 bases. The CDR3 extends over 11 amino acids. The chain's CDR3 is CASRLGREQYF. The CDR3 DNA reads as TGTGCCAGCCGACTGGGGCGCGAGCAGTACTTC.

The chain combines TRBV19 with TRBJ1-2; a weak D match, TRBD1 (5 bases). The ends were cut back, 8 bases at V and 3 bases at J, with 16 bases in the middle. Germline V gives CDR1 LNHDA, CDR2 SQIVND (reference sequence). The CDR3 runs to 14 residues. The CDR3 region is CASGHRGRDYGYTF. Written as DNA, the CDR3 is TGTGCCAGTGGACACCGAGGTAGGGACTATGGCTACACCTTC.

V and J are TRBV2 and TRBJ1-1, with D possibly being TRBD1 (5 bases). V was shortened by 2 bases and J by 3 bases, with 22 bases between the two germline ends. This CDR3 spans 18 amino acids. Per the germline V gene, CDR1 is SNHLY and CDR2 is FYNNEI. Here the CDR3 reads CASSESVAGGRSDTEAFF. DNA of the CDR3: TGTGCCAGCAGTGAAAGCGTTGCCGGGGGAAGGTCCGACACTGAAGCTTTCTTT.

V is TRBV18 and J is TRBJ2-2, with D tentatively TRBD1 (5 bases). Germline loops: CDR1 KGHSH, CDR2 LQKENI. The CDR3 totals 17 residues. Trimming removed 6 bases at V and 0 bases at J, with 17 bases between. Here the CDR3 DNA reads TGTGCCAGCTCTCGGTTCCAGGGCACCGCGAACACCGGGGAGCTGTTTTTT. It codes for CASSRFQGTANTGELFF.

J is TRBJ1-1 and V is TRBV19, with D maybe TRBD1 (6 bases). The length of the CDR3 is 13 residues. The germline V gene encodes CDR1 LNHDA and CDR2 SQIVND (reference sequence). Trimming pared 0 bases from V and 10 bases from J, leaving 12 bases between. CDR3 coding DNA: TGTGCCAGTAGTATAGAGCCACAGGGTCCAGCTTTCTTT. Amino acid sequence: CASSIEPQGPAFF.

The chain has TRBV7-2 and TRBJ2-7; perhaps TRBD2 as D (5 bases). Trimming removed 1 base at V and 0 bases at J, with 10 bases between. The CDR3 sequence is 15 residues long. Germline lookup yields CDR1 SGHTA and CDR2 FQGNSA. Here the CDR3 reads CASSLDRAGSYEQYF. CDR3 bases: TGTGCCAGCAGCTTAGATCGCGCGGGCTCCTACGAGCAGTACTTC.

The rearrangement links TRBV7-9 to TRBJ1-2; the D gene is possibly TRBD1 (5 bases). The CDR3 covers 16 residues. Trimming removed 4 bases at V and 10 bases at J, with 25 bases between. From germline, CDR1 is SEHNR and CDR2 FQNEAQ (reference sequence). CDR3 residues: CASSSIGEDGDSTYTF. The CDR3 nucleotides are TGTGCCAGCAGCTCCATAGGGGAGGACGGGGATTCTACCTACACCTTC.

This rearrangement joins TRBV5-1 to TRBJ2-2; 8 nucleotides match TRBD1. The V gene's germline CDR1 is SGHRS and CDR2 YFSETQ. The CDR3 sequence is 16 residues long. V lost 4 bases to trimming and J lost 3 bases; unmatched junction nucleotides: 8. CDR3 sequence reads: CASSAYRGADTGELFF. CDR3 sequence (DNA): TGCGCCAGCAGCGCATACAGGGGGGCGGACACCGGGGAGCTGTTTTTT.

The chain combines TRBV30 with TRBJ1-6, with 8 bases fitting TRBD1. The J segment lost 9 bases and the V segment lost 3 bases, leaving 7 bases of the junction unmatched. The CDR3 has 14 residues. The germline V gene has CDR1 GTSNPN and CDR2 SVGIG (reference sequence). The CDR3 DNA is TGTGCCTGGAGCCCGACAGGGGCAAGTTCACCCCTCCACTTT. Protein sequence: CAWSPTGASSPLHF. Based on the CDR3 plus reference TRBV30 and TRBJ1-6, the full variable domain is SQTIHQWPATLVQPVGSPLSLECTVEGTSNPNLYWYRQAAGRGLQLLFYSVGIGQISSEVPQNLSASRPQDRQFILSSKKLLLSDSGFYLCAWSPTGASSPLHFGNGTRLTVT.

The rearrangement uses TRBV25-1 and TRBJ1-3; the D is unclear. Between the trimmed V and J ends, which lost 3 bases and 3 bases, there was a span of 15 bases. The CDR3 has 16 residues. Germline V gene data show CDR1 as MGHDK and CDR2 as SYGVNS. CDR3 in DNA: TGTGCCAGCAGTGACCATCGGGTGTTGAGTGGAAACACCATATATTTT. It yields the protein CASSDHRVLSGNTIYF.